The clone carrying this T cell receptor (beta chain) has a single count. The antigen remains undetermined. Trimming cost V 10 bases and J 1 base, with 11 bases left between them. Per the germline V gene, CDR1 is MDHEN and CDR2 is SYDVKM. The CDR3 length is 13 residues. This specimen comes from a study of cytomegalovirus exposure and HLA in healthy donors. Study details: Around 180 million T cells yielded more than 90 million unique TCR beta sequences in earlier analysis. Study outcomes and limitations: Later analysis found that TCR beta chains associated with HLA were more clonally expanded than other, equally common chains. Follow-up analysis found HLA locus-dependent TCR association rates, highest for DRB1 and lowest for HLA-C.

60 Vbeta and 13 Jbeta primers were used in PCR. Per the original methods: Unique TCR beta chains numbered 60 million to 100 million in a later analysis, with roughly 11 million shared. Clones were read by immunoSEQ multiplex PCR, and TCRdb kept only the in-frame ones, dropping some. D and trimming come from the DNA, and the V and J calls and clone size come from that table. The sample contains about 120,000 clones, 70% to 80% of which appear only once. Sequenced: PBMCs. This chain connects TRBV28 to TRBJ1-5; D possibly corresponds to TRBD1 (5 bases). This TCR was sampled from a female donor in good health and CMV-seronegative. CDR3 sequence (DNA): TGTGCCACCAAGGAGGGGAGCAATCAGCCCCAGCATTTT. This codes for CATKEGSNQPQHF.